One sample yielded the 25 T cell receptor beta chains listed below, sequenced in a study of response to subunit inactivated influenza vaccine. TCRdb processed the RT-PCR reads anew with MiXCR; each CDR3 protein has one entry. The sample consists of more than 600,000 distinct CDR3 sequences, 15% to 20% of them appearing once. The sample consisted of PBMCs from blood, taken approximately 5 days after vaccination. The receptors come from a man aged 50 to 59 who received an inactivated influenza vaccine.

The V gene is TRBV4-3, the J gene TRBJ2-6, with D uncertain. The ends were cut back, 0 bases at V and 4 bases at J, with 13 bases in the middle. Germline V CDR1 and CDR2: LGHNA, YSLEER. This CDR3 is built from 17 residues. The CDR3 bases are TGCGCCAGCAGCCAAGAAGTTACGGGTGCCGGGGCCAACGTCCTGACTTTC. Its translation is CASSQEVTGAGANVLTF.

The gene calls are TRBV28 and TRBJ2-7, with 7 bases aligning to TRBD1. The CDR3 contains 16 residues. The J segment lost 1 base and the V segment lost 1 base, leaving 7 bases of the junction unmatched. The germline CDR1 and CDR2 sequences are MDHEN and SYDVKM. This chain's CDR3 is CASSLLGTVSSYEQYF. The DNA of the CDR3 is TGTGCCAGCAGTTTATTGGGGACAGTGTCGTCCTACGAGCAGTACTTC.

This clonotype appeared once. A read error may be the cause here, since a much bigger clone is one base away. This sequence joins TRBV5-1 and TRBJ2-6; possible D gene TRBD1, 6 bases. Germline CDR1 is SGHRS and CDR2 is YFSETQ. CDR3 length: 17 residues. The CDR3 DNA follows: TGCGCCTGCAGCTTGGGGACATTCCTCTCTGGGGCCAACGTCCTGACTTTC. It specifies CACSLGTFLSGANVLTF.

V usage is TRBV7-2 and J usage is TRBJ2-7, with TRBD2 identical over 12 bases. J lost 3 bases, V lost 0 bases, and 9 bases had no gene match. This CDR3 is built from 18 residues. Germline CDR1 and CDR2: SGHTA and FQGNSA. CDR3 residues: CASSLAGRLAGDIYEQYF. The CDR3 nucleotides are TGTGCCAGCAGCTTAGCGGGACGACTAGCGGGAGACATCTACGAGCAGTACTTC.

This sequence joins TRBV12-3 or TRBV12-4 and TRBJ1-5, with 7 positions matching TRBD1. The length of the CDR3 is 15 residues. Trimming removed 7 bases from V and 4 bases from J; junction bases left unmatched: 10. DNA for the CDR3: TGTGCCAGCACCCCAACCGGGACAGAGAATCAGCCCCAGCATTTT. This codes for CASTPTGTENQPQHF.

This chain connects TRBV20-1 to TRBJ2-5, with a possible D match to TRBD2 (5 bases). The CDR3 sequence is 12 residues long. Germline assignment: CDR1 DFQATT and CDR2 SNEGSKA (reference sequence). V lost 3 bases to trimming and J lost 4 bases, with 9 bases between them. The CDR3 region is CSAREDVETQYF. The CDR3 nucleotides read TGCAGTGCTAGGGAGGACGTAGAGACCCAGTACTTC.

This clonotype showed up just a few times. V gene TRBV7-8 combines with J gene TRBJ2-7; the D gene is possibly TRBD1 (5 bases). The V end was cut by 3 bases, the J end by 6 bases, with 12 bases between. The CDR3 runs to 13 residues. CDR1 and CDR2 (germline): SGHVS, FQNEAQ. CDR3 region: CASSLVRVGEQYF. The CDR3 DNA follows: TGTGCCAGCAGCTTGGTCAGGGTGGGCGAGCAGTACTTC.

This sequence joins TRBV24-1 and TRBJ2-1; the match to TRBD2 covers 9 bases. The CDR3 loop spans 17 amino acids. V shed 3 bases, J shed 4 bases, and the junction held 9 bases outside the gene matches. Germline CDR1 is KGHDR and CDR2 is SFDVKD. The CDR3 reads CATSDRSSGTGYNEQFF. The CDR3 DNA follows: TGTGCCACCAGTGATCGCTCTAGCGGGACCGGTTACAATGAGCAGTTCTTC.

This clonotype has more than one count but fewer than ten. The chain recombines TRBV7-8 with TRBJ2-1; possible D gene TRBD1, 6 bases. Germline CDR1 and CDR2: SGHVS and FQNEAQ. V lost 3 bases, J lost 6 bases, and 15 bases lay in between. The CDR3 loop spans 15 amino acids. CDR3 protein: CASSFTGRNPNEQFF. CDR3 DNA: TGTGCCAGCAGCTTTACAGGGCGTAATCCCAATGAGCAGTTCTTC. Filled out from reference TRBV7-8 and TRBJ2-1, the complete variable domain reads GAGVSQSPRYKVAKRGQDVALRCDPISGHVSLFWYQQALGQGPEFLTYFQNEAQLDKSGLPSDRFFAERPEGSVSTLKIQRTQQEDSAVYLCASSFTGRNPNEQFFGPGTRLTVL.

The V call is TRBV5-1, the J call TRBJ2-7; 7 nucleotides align to TRBD2. Per the germline V gene, CDR1 is SGHRS and CDR2 is YFSETQ. V shed 7 bases, J shed 4 bases, and the junction held 11 bases outside the gene matches. CDR3 size: 14 residues. Written as DNA, the CDR3 is TGCGCCAGCGCGGAGGGCGGGGGTGAATACGAGCAGTACTTC. It encodes CASAEGGGEYEQYF.

The sample holds a few counts of this clonotype. The chain recombines TRBV5-1 with TRBJ2-7; a weak D match, TRBD1 (5 bases). Germline CDR1 is SGHRS and CDR2 is YFSETQ. The CDR3 loop spans 14 amino acids. Trimming stripped 0 bases from V and 5 bases from J, with 12 bases between. This chain's CDR3 is CASSLGQGHNEQYF. CDR3 nucleotides: TGCGCCAGCAGCTTGGGGCAGGGCCACAACGAGCAGTACTTC.

This clonotype was recorded at least ten times. The CDR3 DNA follows: TGCGCCAGCAGCCCTCGACTAGCGGGAGGTATAAATGAGCAGTTCTTC. Protein: CASSPRLAGGINEQFF. The chain carries TRBV5-1 and TRBJ2-1; TRBD2 agrees at 13 bases. Germline loops: CDR1 SGHRS, CDR2 YFSETQ. CDR3 length: 16 amino acids. Trimming cost V 4 bases and J 7 bases; bases outside gene matches: 8.

The chain employs TRBV19 and TRBJ2-3; 11 positions match TRBD2. Germline values: CDR1 LNHDA, CDR2 SQIVND (reference sequence). With 7 bases clipped from V and 2 bases from J, the junction kept 5 bases outside the gene matches. The CDR3 is 15 amino acids. The CDR3 reads CASTTTSGVTDTQYF. CDR3 DNA: TGTGCCAGTACCACGACTAGCGGGGTCACAGATACGCAGTATTTT. The complete variable domain, with remaining parts taken from reference TRBV19 and TRBJ2-3, reads DGGITQSPKYLFRKEGQNVTLSCEQNLNHDAMYWYRQDPGQGLRLIYYSQIVNDFQKGDIAEGYSVSREKKESFPLTVTSAQKNPTAFYLCASTTTSGVTDTQYFGPGTRLTVL.

V and J are TRBV12-3 or TRBV12-4 and TRBJ1-6; weak D call: TRBD1 (5 bases). The CDR3 is made up of 14 amino acids. Trimming removed 1 base from V and 12 bases from J, with 13 bases in between. CDR3 region: CASSLGTTRVPLHF. The CDR3 DNA follows: TGTGCCAGCAGTTTAGGCACCACCAGGGTACCCCTCCACTTT.

In DNA form, the CDR3 reads TGTGCCATCAGTTGGGACTGGAAAAGCGAGCAGTACTTC. It encodes CAISWDWKSEQYF. The J gene is TRBJ2-7, the V gene TRBV10-3, with D tentatively TRBD2 (6 bases). Germline CDR1 reads ENHRY; CDR2 reads SYGVKD. Deletions cut 5 bases from V and 6 bases from J, with 14 bases between. The length of the CDR3 is 13 residues.

This clonotype was seen more than once but under ten times. CDR3 nucleotides: TGCAGCGTCGGAGTGGTGACAGGGGACGAGCAGTACTTC. The encoded protein is CSVGVVTGDEQYF. The V gene is TRBV29-1, the J gene TRBJ2-7; 8 bases match TRBD1. Trimming removed 6 bases from V and 5 bases from J; junction bases left unmatched: 9. The CDR3 covers 13 residues. CDR1 and CDR2 (germline): SQVTM, ANQGSEA.

The rearrangement uses TRBV20-1 and TRBJ1-1; TRBD1 is a possible D gene (5 bases). The CDR3 has 14 residues. CDR1 and CDR2 from the germline V gene are DFQATT and SNEGSKA (reference sequence). Trimming pared 5 bases from V and 4 bases from J, leaving 17 bases between. The CDR3: CSAWESGLGTEAFF. The CDR3 DNA is TGCAGTGCTTGGGAATCGGGGCTGGGCACTGAAGCTTTCTTT.

The chain uses TRBV4-1 and TRBJ2-5; no reliable D call. Between the trimmed V and J ends, which lost 0 bases and 3 bases, there was a span of 5 bases. The CDR3 contains 13 residues. CDR1 MGHRA and CDR2 YSYEKL come from the germline V gene. For the CDR3, the DNA is TGCGCCAGCAGCCAAGAGCCGGAAGAGACCCAGTACTTC. Protein: CASSQEPEETQYF.

This clonotype has a handful of counts. The V and J genes are TRBV20-1 and TRBJ2-1, with no clear D. V was pared by 3 bases and J by 5 bases, with 5 bases between. Germline V lookup: CDR1 DFQATT, CDR2 SNEGSKA (reference sequence). This CDR3 is built from 11 residues. The CDR3 here is CSASDNNEQFF. The DNA for the CDR3 is TGCAGTGCTAGCGATAACAATGAGCAGTTCTTC.

At least ten counts were recorded for this clonotype. The rearrangement links TRBV12-3 or TRBV12-4 to TRBJ2-4; possibly TRBD1 for D (6 bases). V gave up 5 bases and J gave up 9 bases, with 20 bases separating them. The CDR3 loop spans 15 amino acids. CDR3 sequence: CASSPRQTGKGIQYF. The CDR3 nucleotides read TGTGCCAGCAGTCCCAGACAAACAGGGAAAGGCATTCAGTACTTC.

This chain links TRBV4-1 with TRBJ2-1, with D possibly called TRBD1 or TRBD2 (5 bases each). V dropped 6 bases and J dropped 4 bases, with 19 bases sitting between them. The length of the CDR3 is 16 residues. Germline V gene sequence: CDR1 MGHRA, CDR2 YSYEKL. DNA of the CDR3: TGCGCCAGCAGGGGGACCTCAGGATCTCAATACAATGAGCAGTTCTTC. This codes for CASRGTSGSQYNEQFF.

The rearrangement links TRBV6-2 or TRBV6-3 to TRBJ2-1; possibly TRBD1 for D (5 bases). This CDR3 is 15 amino acids long. The ends were cut back, 2 bases at V and 7 bases at J, with 15 bases in the middle. The germline gives CDR1 MNHEY, CDR2 SVGEGT. CDR3 sequence reads: CASSYGATWGNEQFF. Here the CDR3 DNA reads TGTGCCAGCAGTTACGGGGCGACATGGGGAAATGAGCAGTTCTTC.

This clonotype was counted only a few times. V and J are TRBV12-3 or TRBV12-4 and TRBJ2-3; D gene unclear. V lost 8 bases and J lost 6, with 15 bases in between. The CDR3 spans 13 residues. DNA of the CDR3: TGTGCCAGCTCCCCTGCGGCTATGGATACGCAGTATTTT. Protein: CASSPAAMDTQYF.

This clonotype was found a few times. The chain has TRBV20-1 and TRBJ2-1, with D perhaps matching TRBD1 or TRBD2 (6 bases each). The CDR3 has 16 amino acids. Germline V CDR1 and CDR2: DFQATT, SNEGSKA (reference sequence). Trimming pared 0 bases from V and 4 bases from J, leaving 16 bases between. This chain's CDR3 is CSARDHFRGLYNEQFF. CDR3 sequence (DNA): TGCAGTGCTAGAGATCATTTCCGGGGGCTGTACAATGAGCAGTTCTTC.

The chain has TRBV6-2 or TRBV6-3 and TRBJ2-5; tentative D call: TRBD2 (5 bases). V lost 6 bases to trimming and J lost 1 base, with 12 bases between them. The CDR3 consists of 14 residues. Germline CDR1 is MNHEY and CDR2 is SVGEGT. CDR3 in DNA: TGTGCCAGCAGCCAGAACAGCGGCCAAGAGACCCAGTACTTC. This translates into CASSQNSGQETQYF.